Presented here are 12 T cell receptor beta chains from one specimen sequenced in a study of blood T cell repertoires in COVID-19. Some clones are missing from TCRdb's copy, which holds only in-frame ones; the method was immunoSEQ multiplex PCR. The sample shows more than 90,000 clones, more than 60% of them seen only once. Sequencing was carried out using peripheral blood. The receptors shown here come from an older man with acute or convalescent COVID-19.

J is TRBJ1-4 and V is TRBV4-3, with D perhaps TRBD1 (6 bases). This CDR3 spans 20 amino acids. V lost 0 bases and J 1 base, leaving 21 bases between the germline ends. Germline loops: CDR1 LGHNA, CDR2 YSLEER. The CDR3 sequence is CASSQEIPLDRLGTNEKLFF. CDR3 coding DNA: TGCGCCAGCAGCCAAGAAATCCCCCTCGACAGGCTTGGAACTAATGAAAAACTGTTTTTT.

The chain uses TRBV6-5 and TRBJ1-1; a weak D match, TRBD1 (5 bases). CDR1 is MNHEY and CDR2 is SVGAGI in the germline V gene. The length of the CDR3 is 14 residues. V lost 0 bases, J lost 10 bases, and 15 bases lay in between. CDR3 in amino acids: CASSYSGGVRGAFF. Written as DNA, the CDR3 is TGTGCCAGCAGTTACTCGGGGGGAGTCAGAGGAGCTTTCTTT.

The chain couples TRBV29-1 to TRBJ2-3, with 9 bases aligning to TRBD2. The V segment lost 2 bases and the J segment 14 bases; nucleotides outside the gene matches: 11. The CDR3 has 13 residues. Looked up from germline, CDR1 is SQVTM and CDR2 is ANQGSEA. The CDR3 DNA reads TGCAGCGTTGAAAGTAGACTAGCGGATTTTGGGTATTTT. Protein sequence: CSVESRLADFGYF.

The CDR3 loop reads CASTSQGEETQYF. The CDR3 DNA follows: TGTGCCAGCACCTCACAGGGGGAAGAGACCCAGTACTTC. The chain employs TRBV3-1 (or the pseudogene TRBV3-2) and TRBJ2-5, with 8 bases matching TRBD1. Germline assignment: CDR1 LGHDT and CDR2 YNNKEL (reference sequence). The CDR3 is made up of 13 amino acids. V trimming: 7 bases; J trimming: 3 bases; junction bases outside the gene matches: 4.

J is TRBJ2-5 and V is TRBV5-1; tentative D call: TRBD2 (5 bases). This CDR3 comprises 13 residues. Deletions cut 4 bases from V and 4 bases from J, with 11 bases between. Germline V gene data show CDR1 as SGHRS and CDR2 as YFSETQ. In DNA, the CDR3 is TGCGCCAGCAGCCCCTTTGGAGGAGAGACCCAGTACTTC. It encodes CASSPFGGETQYF.

This chain uses TRBV4-1 with TRBJ2-5; no firm D call. CDR3 length: 16 residues. Germline V gene sequence: CDR1 MGHRA, CDR2 YSYEKL. The ends were cut back, 0 bases at V and 4 bases at J, with 15 bases in the middle. CDR3 residues: CASSQDRVGRGETQYF. The CDR3 DNA sequence: TGCGCCAGCAGCCAAGATCGGGTCGGTAGAGGAGAGACCCAGTACTTC.

V and J are TRBV5-1 and TRBJ2-3; D possibly corresponds to TRBD2 (6 bases). This CDR3 spans 14 amino acids. V lost 2 bases and J 0 bases, leaving 7 bases between the germline ends. The germline V gene has CDR1 SGHRS and CDR2 YFSETQ. The CDR3 region is CASSFGTSTDTQYF. Written as DNA, the CDR3 is TGCGCCAGCAGCTTCGGGACTAGCACAGATACGCAGTATTTT.

This clone was seen only once. The J gene is TRBJ1-2, the V gene TRBV27; possible D gene TRBD1, 5 bases. Germline CDR1 is MNHEY and CDR2 is SMNVEV (reference sequence). This CDR3 contains 15 residues. Between the trimmed V and J ends, which lost 2 bases and 8 bases, there was a span of 18 bases. The CDR3 coding sequence is TGTGCCAGCAGTTTAGGTGGGGGGTGGGGGTCCGGCTACACCTTC. It translates to CASSLGGGWGSGYTF.

The chain links TRBV11-2 to TRBJ1-5, with D perhaps matching TRBD1 (5 bases). The CDR3 covers 14 residues. Germline V CDR1 and CDR2: SGHAT, FQNNGV. Trimming shortened V by 2 bases and J by 4 bases, and 9 bases separated the two germline ends. The CDR3 is CASSLWGSNQPQHF. CDR3 sequence (DNA): TGTGCCAGCAGCTTATGGGGCAGTAATCAGCCCCAGCATTTT.

The chain employs TRBV6-1 and TRBJ1-4; D gene ambiguous. Per the germline V gene, CDR1 is MNHNS and CDR2 is SASEGT. The CDR3 loop spans 14 amino acids. V dropped 7 bases and J dropped 8 bases, with 17 bases sitting between them. The DNA for the CDR3 is TGTGCCAGCACCAAAACGGGATTTGGGGAAAAACTGTTTTTT. The encoded protein is CASTKTGFGEKLFF.

This chain joins TRBV11-2 and TRBJ2-7; 11 bases are a match to TRBD2. The V gene's germline CDR1 is SGHAT and CDR2 FQNNGV. The CDR3 totals 15 residues. J lost 2 bases, V lost 4 bases, and 4 bases had no gene match. DNA of the CDR3: TGTGCCAGCAGCTCAAGACTAGCGGGAACCTACGAGCAGTACTTC. It codes for CASSSRLAGTYEQYF.

This chain uses TRBV6-2 or TRBV6-3 with TRBJ2-7; 12 nucleotides line up with TRBD2. V was pared by 6 bases and J by 2 bases, with 8 bases of the junction left unmatched. Looked up from germline, CDR1 is MNHEY and CDR2 is SVGEGT. CDR3 length: 16 amino acids. CDR3 sequence (DNA): TGTGCCAGCAGCAACGGACTAGCGGGAACGCCCTACGAGCAGTACTTC. Translation: CASSNGLAGTPYEQYF.